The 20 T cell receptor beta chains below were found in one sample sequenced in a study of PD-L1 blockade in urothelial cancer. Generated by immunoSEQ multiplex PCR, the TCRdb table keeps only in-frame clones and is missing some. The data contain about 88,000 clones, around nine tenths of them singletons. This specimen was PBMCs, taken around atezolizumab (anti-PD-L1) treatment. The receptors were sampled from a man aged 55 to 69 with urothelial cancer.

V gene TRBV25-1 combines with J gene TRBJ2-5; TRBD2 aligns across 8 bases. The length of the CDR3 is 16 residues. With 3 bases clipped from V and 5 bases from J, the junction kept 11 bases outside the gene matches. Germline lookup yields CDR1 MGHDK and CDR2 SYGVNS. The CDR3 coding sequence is TGTGCCAGCAGTGATCCCCCGGGGGGGCTAGGTGAGACCCAGTACTTC. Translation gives CASSDPPGGLGETQYF.

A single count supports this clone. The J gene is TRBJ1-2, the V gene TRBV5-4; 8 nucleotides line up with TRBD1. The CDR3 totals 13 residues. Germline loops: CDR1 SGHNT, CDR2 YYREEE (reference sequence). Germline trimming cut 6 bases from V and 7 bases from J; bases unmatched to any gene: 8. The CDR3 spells CASTLDRGSGYTF. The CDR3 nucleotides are TGTGCCAGCACCCTTGACAGGGGATCTGGCTACACCTTC.

In nucleotides, the CDR3 is TGTGCCAGCAGCTTAGCGTTCTTTGCGGGACGTAGCACAGATACGCAGTATTTT. Translation: CASSLAFFAGRSTDTQYF. This chain connects TRBV7-2 to TRBJ2-3, with D possibly being TRBD2 (6 bases). The V end was cut by 0 bases, the J end by 0 bases, with 16 bases between. CDR3 length: 18 residues. The germline V gene encodes CDR1 SGHTA and CDR2 FQGNSA.

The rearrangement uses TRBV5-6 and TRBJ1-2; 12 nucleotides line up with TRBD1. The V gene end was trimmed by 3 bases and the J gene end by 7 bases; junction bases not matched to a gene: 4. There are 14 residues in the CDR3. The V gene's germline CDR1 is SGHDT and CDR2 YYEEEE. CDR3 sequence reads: CASSWGQGAIGYTF. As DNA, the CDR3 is TGTGCCAGCAGCTGGGGACAGGGGGCAATTGGCTACACCTTC.

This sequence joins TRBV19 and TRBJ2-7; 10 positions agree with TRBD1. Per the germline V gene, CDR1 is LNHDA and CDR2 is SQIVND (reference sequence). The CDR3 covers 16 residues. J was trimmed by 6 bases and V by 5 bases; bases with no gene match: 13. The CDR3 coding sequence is TGTGCCAGTAGTGCTAGGCCGGGACAGGGGCTATCCGAGCAGTACTTC. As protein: CASSARPGQGLSEQYF.

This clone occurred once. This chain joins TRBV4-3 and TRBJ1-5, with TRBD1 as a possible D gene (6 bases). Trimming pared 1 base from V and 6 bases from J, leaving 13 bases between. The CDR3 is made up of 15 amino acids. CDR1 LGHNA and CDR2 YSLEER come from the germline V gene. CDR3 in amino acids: CASSQALTGRQPQHF. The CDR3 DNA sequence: TGCGCCAGCAGCCAAGCCCTAACAGGGCGTCAGCCCCAGCATTTT.

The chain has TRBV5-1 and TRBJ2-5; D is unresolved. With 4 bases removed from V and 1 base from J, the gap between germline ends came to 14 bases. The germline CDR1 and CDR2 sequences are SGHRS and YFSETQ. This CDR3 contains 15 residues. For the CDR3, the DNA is TGCGCCAGCAGCCCAACCGGTGAGGCCCAAGAGACCCAGTACTTC. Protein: CASSPTGEAQETQYF.

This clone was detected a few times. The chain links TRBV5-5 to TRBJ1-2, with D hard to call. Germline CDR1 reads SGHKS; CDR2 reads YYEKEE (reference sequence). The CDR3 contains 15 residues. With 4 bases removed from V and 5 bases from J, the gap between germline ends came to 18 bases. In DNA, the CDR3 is TGTGCCAGCAGCCCTCAATGGGAGTCTGGATATGGCTACACCTTC. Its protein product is CASSPQWESGYGYTF.

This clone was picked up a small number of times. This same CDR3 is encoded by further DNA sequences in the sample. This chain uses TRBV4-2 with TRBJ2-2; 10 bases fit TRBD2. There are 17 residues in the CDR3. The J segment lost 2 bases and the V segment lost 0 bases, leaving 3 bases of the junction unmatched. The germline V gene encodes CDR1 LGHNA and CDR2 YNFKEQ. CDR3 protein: CASSQDPLAGNTGELFF. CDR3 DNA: TGTGCCAGCAGCCAAGATCCACTAGCGGGAAACACCGGGGAGCTGTTTTTT.

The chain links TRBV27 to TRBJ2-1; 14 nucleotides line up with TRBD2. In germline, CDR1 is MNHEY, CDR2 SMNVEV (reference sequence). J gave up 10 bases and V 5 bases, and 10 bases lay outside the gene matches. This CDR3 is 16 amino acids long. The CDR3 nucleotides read TGTGCCAGCAGTCTTAACTCGGGACTAGCGGGAGAGGAGCAGTTCTTC. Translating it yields CASSLNSGLAGEEQFF.

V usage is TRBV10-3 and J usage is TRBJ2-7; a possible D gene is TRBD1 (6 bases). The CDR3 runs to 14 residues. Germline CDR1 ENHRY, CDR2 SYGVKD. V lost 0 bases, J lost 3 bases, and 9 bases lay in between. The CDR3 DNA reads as TGTGCCATCAGTGAGTCACAGGGATACTACGAGCAGTACTTC. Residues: CAISESQGYYEQYF.

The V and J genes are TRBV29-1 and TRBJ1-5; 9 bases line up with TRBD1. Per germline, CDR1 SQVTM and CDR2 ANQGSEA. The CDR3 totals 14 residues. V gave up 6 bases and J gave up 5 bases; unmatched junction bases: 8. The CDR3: CSVAQGALDQPQHF. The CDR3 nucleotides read TGCAGCGTCGCACAGGGGGCTTTAGATCAGCCCCAGCATTTT.

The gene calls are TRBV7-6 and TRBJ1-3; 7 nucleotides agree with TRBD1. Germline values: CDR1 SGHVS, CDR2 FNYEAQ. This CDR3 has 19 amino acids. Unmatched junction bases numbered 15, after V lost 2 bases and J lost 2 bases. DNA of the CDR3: TGTGCCAGCAGCTTATATGAGGGACAGATCAAAGAGGCTGGAAACACCATATATTTT. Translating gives CASSLYEGQIKEAGNTIYF.

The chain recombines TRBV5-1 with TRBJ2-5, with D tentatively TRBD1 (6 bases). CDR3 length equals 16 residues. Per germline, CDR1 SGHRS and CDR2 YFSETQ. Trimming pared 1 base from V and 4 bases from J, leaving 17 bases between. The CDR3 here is CASSLSVRTGSETQYF. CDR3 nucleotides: TGCGCCAGCAGCTTGTCGGTCCGAACAGGGTCAGAGACCCAGTACTTC.

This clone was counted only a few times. The CDR3 is CSVGGAGGDEQFF. The CDR3 region has the DNA TGCAGCGTTGGAGGCGCAGGGGGCGATGAGCAGTTCTTC. V gene TRBV29-1 combines with J gene TRBJ2-1, with 8 bases aligning to TRBD1. Germline V gene sequence: CDR1 SQVTM, CDR2 ANQGSEA. V lost 4 bases, J lost 8 bases, and 7 bases stayed unmatched. The CDR3 length is 13 residues.

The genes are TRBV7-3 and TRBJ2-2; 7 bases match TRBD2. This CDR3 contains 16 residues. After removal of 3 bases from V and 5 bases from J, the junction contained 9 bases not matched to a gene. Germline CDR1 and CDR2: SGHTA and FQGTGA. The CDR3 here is CASSFSLAGGTGELFF. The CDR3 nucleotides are TGTGCCAGCAGCTTTTCCCTAGCCGGGGGGACCGGGGAGCTGTTTTTT.

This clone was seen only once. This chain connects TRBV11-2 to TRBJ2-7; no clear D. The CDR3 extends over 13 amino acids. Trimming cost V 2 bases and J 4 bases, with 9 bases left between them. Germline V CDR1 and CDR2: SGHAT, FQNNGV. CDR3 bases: TGTGCCAGCAGCTTATTGTCCCAGTACGAGCAGTACTTC. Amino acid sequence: CASSLLSQYEQYF.

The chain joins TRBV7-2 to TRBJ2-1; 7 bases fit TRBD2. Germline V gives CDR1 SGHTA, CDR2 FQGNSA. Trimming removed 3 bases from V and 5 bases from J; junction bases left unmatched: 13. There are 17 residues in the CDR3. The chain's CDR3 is CASSFRKNGRGDNEQFF. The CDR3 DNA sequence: TGTGCCAGCAGCTTTCGCAAGAACGGTCGGGGGGACAATGAGCAGTTCTTC.

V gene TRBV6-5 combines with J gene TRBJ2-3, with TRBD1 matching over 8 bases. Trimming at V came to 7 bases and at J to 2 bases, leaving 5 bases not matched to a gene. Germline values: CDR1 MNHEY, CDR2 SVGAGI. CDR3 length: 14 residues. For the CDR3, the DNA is TGTGCCAGCACCGACAGGGGATTCACAGATACGCAGTATTTT. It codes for CASTDRGFTDTQYF.

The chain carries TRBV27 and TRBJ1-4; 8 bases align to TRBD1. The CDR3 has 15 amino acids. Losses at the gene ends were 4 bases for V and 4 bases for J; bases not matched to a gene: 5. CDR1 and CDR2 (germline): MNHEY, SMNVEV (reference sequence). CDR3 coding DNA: TGTGCCAGCAGTTCCTCGACAGGGGTTAATGAAAAACTGTTTTTT. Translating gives CASSSSTGVNEKLFF.